The rows below give T cell receptor beta chains drawn from one sample of a study of response to subunit inactivated influenza vaccine. TCRdb re-called the RT-PCR reads through MiXCR, storing one row per CDR3 protein. The table records 800,000 or so distinct CDR3 sequences, 20% to 25% of them present only once. The sample in question was PBMCs from blood, obtained 5 days after vaccination. The receptors here all came from a man aged 45-60 years who received an inactivated influenza vaccine. CDR3s include the opening cysteine and the closing phenylalanine or tryptophan. The order of the fields is clone size, J gene, D gene, V gene, CDR3 length, CDR3 protein, CDR3 DNA. D genes are given only for firm matches. Clone size is given for some rows only: seen once, a few or many times, or a class if the clone is expanded.

abundance: few
j_gene: TRBJ2-6
d_gene: NA
v_gene: TRBV6-2/TRBV6-3
len: 13
CDR3aa: CASSWSGANVLTF
CDR3nt: TGTGCCAGCTCGTGGTCTGGGGCCAACGTCCTGACTTTC

abundance: NA
j_gene: TRBJ2-3
d_gene: NA
v_gene: TRBV7-2
len: 15
CDR3aa: CASSLFGGTTDTQYF
CDR3nt: TGTGCCAGCAGCCTTTTCGGGGGTACCACAGATACGCAGTATTTT

abundance: few
j_gene: TRBJ2-2
d_gene: NA
v_gene: TRBV15
len: 14
CDR3aa: CATSLNWITGELFF
CDR3nt: TGTGCCACCAGTCTCAATTGGATAACCGGGGAGCTGTTTTTT

abundance: NA
j_gene: TRBJ2-2
d_gene: NA
v_gene: TRBV20-1
len: 15
CDR3aa: CSARTDRVNTGELFF
CDR3nt: TGCAGTGCTAGAACGGACAGAGTGAACACCGGGGAGCTGTTTTTT

abundance: NA
j_gene: TRBJ2-7
d_gene: TRBD2
v_gene: TRBV9
len: 15
CDR3aa: CASSVGGTSMNEQYF
CDR3nt: TGTGCCAGCAGCGTAGGAGGGACTAGCATGAACGAGCAGTACTTC

abundance: NA
j_gene: TRBJ2-1
d_gene: NA
v_gene: TRBV13
len: 14
CDR3aa: CASSSRLFYNEQFF
CDR3nt: TGTGCCAGCAGCTCAAGACTCTTTTACAATGAGCAGTTCTTC

abundance: many
j_gene: TRBJ2-7
d_gene: TRBD1
v_gene: TRBV12-3/TRBV12-4
len: 13
CDR3aa: CASSYRGRHEQYF
CDR3nt: TGTGCCAGCAGCTACAGGGGGCGGCACGAGCAGTACTTC

abundance: few
j_gene: TRBJ2-7
d_gene: TRBD1
v_gene: TRBV12-3/TRBV12-4
len: 16
CDR3aa: CASSSHPGQSEYEQYF
CDR3nt: TGTGCCAGCAGTTCTCATCCGGGACAGTCTGAGTACGAGCAGTACTTC

abundance: NA
j_gene: TRBJ2-7
d_gene: TRBD2
v_gene: TRBV5-1
len: 18
CDR3aa: CASSLGRGLARGSYEQYF
CDR3nt: TGCGCCAGCAGCTTGGGTCGGGGACTAGCGCGAGGGTCCTACGAGCAGTACTTC

abundance: few
j_gene: TRBJ1-3
d_gene: NA
v_gene: TRBV7-6
len: 15
CDR3aa: CASSLRQGSGNTIYF
CDR3nt: TGTGCCAGCAGCTTGAGGCAGGGCTCTGGAAACACCATATATTTT

abundance: NA
j_gene: TRBJ2-7
d_gene: NA
v_gene: TRBV11-2
len: 15
CDR3aa: CASSLSQSTYYEQYF
CDR3nt: TGTGCCAGCAGCTTGAGCCAATCCACATACTACGAGCAGTACTTC

abundance: NA
j_gene: TRBJ2-7
d_gene: TRBD2
v_gene: TRBV6-1
len: 14
CDR3aa: CASGSGVLSYEQYF
CDR3nt: TGTGCCAGCGGTAGCGGGGTTCTCTCCTACGAGCAGTACTTC

abundance: NA
j_gene: TRBJ2-5
d_gene: NA
v_gene: TRBV10-3
len: 13
CDR3aa: CAISDGVGETQYF
CDR3nt: TGTGCCATCAGTGATGGAGTAGGCGAGACCCAGTACTTC

abundance: NA
j_gene: TRBJ1-5
d_gene: NA
v_gene: TRBV4-3
len: 15
CDR3aa: CASSQDAGMDQPQHF
CDR3nt: TGCGCCAGCAGCCAAGACGCAGGGATGGATCAGCCCCAGCATTTT

abundance: once
j_gene: TRBJ2-3
d_gene: TRBD1
v_gene: TRBV28
len: 15
CDR3aa: CASSSKTGGADTQYF
CDR3nt: TGTGCCAGCAGCTCAAAGACAGGGGGCGCAGATACGCAGTATTTT

abundance: few
j_gene: TRBJ2-2
d_gene: TRBD2
v_gene: TRBV12-3/TRBV12-4
len: 17
CDR3aa: CASSLSPGLAHPGELFF
CDR3nt: TGTGCCAGCAGTTTATCTCCGGGACTAGCGCACCCCGGGGAGCTGTTTTTT

abundance: NA
j_gene: TRBJ1-4
d_gene: NA
v_gene: TRBV6-1
len: 15
CDR3aa: CASSRRRGEGEKLFF
CDR3nt: TGTGCCAGCAGCCGTCGCAGGGGCGAGGGTGAAAAACTGTTTTTT

abundance: few
j_gene: TRBJ2-2
d_gene: NA
v_gene: TRBV20-1
len: 11
CDR3aa: CSAQVTGELFF
CDR3nt: TGCAGTGCTCAAGTCACCGGGGAGCTGTTTTTT

abundance: NA
j_gene: TRBJ2-2
d_gene: NA
v_gene: TRBV10-3
len: 16
CDR3aa: CAIMSIGTENTGELFF
CDR3nt: TGTGCCATCATGTCTATCGGGACGGAGAACACCGGGGAGCTGTTTTTT

abundance: few
j_gene: TRBJ2-1
d_gene: NA
v_gene: TRBV24-1
len: 13
CDR3aa: CATQGSTYNEQFF
CDR3nt: TGTGCCACCCAGGGGAGCACCTACAATGAGCAGTTCTTC

abundance: many
j_gene: TRBJ2-3
d_gene: NA
v_gene: TRBV12-3/TRBV12-4
len: 14
CDR3aa: CASSLSEGPDTQYF
CDR3nt: TGTGCCAGCAGTTTAAGCGAGGGCCCAGATACGCAGTATTTT

abundance: NA
j_gene: TRBJ2-7
d_gene: NA
v_gene: TRBV9
len: 14
CDR3aa: CASSVAGTSYEQYF
CDR3nt: TGTGCCAGCAGCGTAGCAGGGACCTCCTACGAGCAGTACTTC

abundance: NA
j_gene: TRBJ2-1
d_gene: NA
v_gene: TRBV28
len: 13
CDR3aa: CASSSQPYNEQFF
CDR3nt: TGTGCCAGCAGTTCACAGCCATACAATGAGCAGTTCTTC

abundance: NA
j_gene: TRBJ2-2
d_gene: NA
v_gene: TRBV7-2
len: 15
CDR3aa: CASTPVGEIPGELFF
CDR3nt: TGTGCCAGCACCCCTGTTGGCGAGATCCCCGGGGAGCTGTTTTTT

abundance: NA
j_gene: TRBJ2-3
d_gene: NA
v_gene: TRBV28
len: 16
CDR3aa: CASSLSGLRATDTQYF
CDR3nt: TGTGCCAGCAGTTTATCAGGGTTGAGAGCCACAGATACGCAGTATTTT

abundance: few
j_gene: TRBJ2-7
d_gene: TRBD1
v_gene: TRBV12-3/TRBV12-4
len: 13
CDR3aa: CASSAGDRVKQYF
CDR3nt: TGTGCCAGCAGTGCGGGGGACAGGGTAAAGCAGTACTTC

abundance: few
j_gene: TRBJ1-6
d_gene: NA
v_gene: TRBV6-1
len: 17
CDR3aa: CASSKPLRSSYNSPLHF
CDR3nt: TGTGCCAGCAGTAAACCTTTGAGGAGCTCCTATAATTCACCCCTCCACTTT

abundance: NA
j_gene: TRBJ2-7
d_gene: TRBD1
v_gene: TRBV2
len: 13
CDR3aa: CASSGTGWREQYF
CDR3nt: TGTGCCAGCAGTGGGACAGGGTGGCGGGAGCAGTACTTC

abundance: few
j_gene: TRBJ2-2
d_gene: TRBD2
v_gene: TRBV12-3/TRBV12-4
len: 12
CDR3aa: CASTPGGGELFF
CDR3nt: TGTGCCAGCACCCCGGGGGGCGGGGAGCTGTTTTTT

abundance: few
j_gene: TRBJ1-1
d_gene: NA
v_gene: TRBV29-1
len: 12
CDR3aa: CSVDEGSTEAFF
CDR3nt: TGCAGCGTTGATGAAGGGAGCACTGAAGCTTTCTTT

abundance: many
j_gene: TRBJ2-1
d_gene: TRBD2
v_gene: TRBV20-1
len: 14
CDR3aa: CSASSGRAWNEQFF
CDR3nt: TGCAGTGCTTCTAGCGGGAGGGCCTGGAATGAGCAGTTCTTC

abundance: NA
j_gene: TRBJ2-2
d_gene: TRBD2
v_gene: TRBV5-1
len: 16
CDR3aa: CASSQEAGGATGELFF
CDR3nt: TGCGCCAGCAGCCAAGAAGCGGGAGGGGCCACCGGGGAGCTGTTTTTT

abundance: NA
j_gene: TRBJ2-3
d_gene: NA
v_gene: TRBV14
len: 14
CDR3aa: CASSPSLRLDTQYF
CDR3nt: TGTGCCAGCAGCCCGTCGCTCAGGTTAGATACGCAGTATTTT

abundance: few
j_gene: TRBJ2-1
d_gene: NA
v_gene: TRBV7-8
len: 16
CDR3aa: CASSIYRDTAYNEQFF
CDR3nt: TGTGCCAGCAGCATATACCGGGACACCGCCTACAATGAGCAGTTCTTC

abundance: few
j_gene: TRBJ2-7
d_gene: NA
v_gene: TRBV28
len: 13
CDR3aa: CASSFGGFYEQYF
CDR3nt: TGTGCCAGCAGTTTTGGGGGGTTCTACGAGCAGTACTTC

abundance: NA
j_gene: TRBJ2-1
d_gene: TRBD2
v_gene: TRBV18
len: 16
CDR3aa: CASSPGLADPYNEQFF
CDR3nt: TGTGCCAGCTCACCGGGACTAGCGGATCCTTACAATGAGCAGTTCTTC

abundance: NA
j_gene: TRBJ2-5
d_gene: TRBD2
v_gene: TRBV12-3/TRBV12-4
len: 15
CDR3aa: CASSRLAGDVETQYF
CDR3nt: TGTGCCAGCAGCCGACTAGCGGGAGATGTGGAGACCCAGTACTTC

abundance: NA
j_gene: TRBJ2-2
d_gene: TRBD1
v_gene: TRBV10-2
len: 16
CDR3aa: CASSWGTASGPGELFF
CDR3nt: TGCGCCAGCAGCTGGGGGACAGCCTCAGGCCCCGGGGAGCTGTTTTTT

abundance: few
j_gene: TRBJ2-6
d_gene: NA
v_gene: TRBV24-1
len: 15
CDR3aa: CATSDRFRGANVLTF
CDR3nt: TGTGCCACCAGTGATAGGTTCCGCGGGGCCAACGTCCTGACTTTC

abundance: once
j_gene: TRBJ2-3
d_gene: NA
v_gene: TRBV20-1
len: 14
CDR3aa: CSARVVGGTDTQYF
CDR3nt: TGCAGTGCTAGAGTGGTTGGAGGTACAGATACGCAGTATTTT

abundance: few
j_gene: TRBJ2-5
d_gene: NA
v_gene: TRBV20-1
len: 16
CDR3aa: CSARRLGTAQEETQYF
CDR3nt: TGCAGTGCTAGGCGGCTGGGCACCGCCCAAGAAGAGACCCAGTACTTC

abundance: few
j_gene: TRBJ2-5
d_gene: NA
v_gene: TRBV2
len: 13
CDR3aa: CASSAGRGETQYF
CDR3nt: TGTGCCAGCAGTGCGGGCAGGGGAGAGACCCAGTACTTC

abundance: few
j_gene: TRBJ2-3
d_gene: NA
v_gene: TRBV7-9
len: 13
CDR3aa: CASSPIVGDTQYF
CDR3nt: TGTGCCAGCAGCCCGATTGTGGGAGATACGCAGTATTTT

abundance: few
j_gene: TRBJ2-1
d_gene: TRBD2
v_gene: TRBV6-2/TRBV6-3
len: 16
CDR3aa: CASSGSRTSGYNEQFF
CDR3nt: TGTGCCAGCAGCGGAAGCCGGACTAGCGGTTACAATGAGCAGTTCTTC

abundance: NA
j_gene: TRBJ2-7
d_gene: TRBD2
v_gene: TRBV28
len: 17
CDR3aa: CASSSLTSGSSSYEQYF
CDR3nt: TGTGCCAGCAGTTCCCTGACTAGCGGGAGTTCTTCCTACGAGCAGTACTTC

abundance: few
j_gene: TRBJ2-4
d_gene: NA
v_gene: TRBV4-2
len: 16
CDR3aa: CASSLQTGQGKNIQYF
CDR3nt: TGTGCCAGCAGCTTACAAACGGGGCAAGGGAAAAACATTCAGTACTTC

abundance: few
j_gene: TRBJ2-5
d_gene: NA
v_gene: TRBV6-1
len: 12
CDR3aa: CASMTRGETQYF
CDR3nt: TGTGCCAGCATGACGAGGGGGGAGACCCAGTACTTC

abundance: once
j_gene: TRBJ1-4
d_gene: NA
v_gene: TRBV4-1
len: 14
CDR3aa: CASSKDRTNEKLFF
CDR3nt: TGCGCCAGCAGCAAGGACAGAACTAATGAAAAACTGTTTTTT

abundance: NA
j_gene: TRBJ2-1
d_gene: TRBD1
v_gene: TRBV9
len: 15
CDR3aa: CASSPDRGAYNEQFF
CDR3nt: TGTGCCAGCAGCCCAGACAGGGGCGCGTACAATGAGCAGTTCTTC

abundance: NA
j_gene: TRBJ2-3
d_gene: NA
v_gene: TRBV15
len: 12
CDR3aa: CATSRDIYTQYF
CDR3nt: TGTGCCACCAGCAGAGATATATATACGCAGTATTTT

abundance: few
j_gene: TRBJ2-1
d_gene: TRBD2
v_gene: TRBV6-5
len: 16
CDR3aa: CASSSQPGLAPHEQFF
CDR3nt: TGTGCCAGCAGTTCCCAGCCGGGACTAGCGCCCCATGAGCAGTTCTTC

abundance: few
j_gene: TRBJ1-6
d_gene: NA
v_gene: TRBV7-6
len: 14
CDR3aa: CASSKTGSNSPLHF
CDR3nt: TGTGCCAGCAGCAAAACAGGGAGCAATTCACCCCTCCACTTT

abundance: NA
j_gene: TRBJ2-1
d_gene: TRBD2
v_gene: TRBV7-2
len: 17
CDR3aa: CASSSLSLALSYNEQFF
CDR3nt: TGTGCCAGCAGCTCCCTCTCACTAGCGCTATCCTACAATGAGCAGTTCTTC

abundance: NA
j_gene: TRBJ1-6
d_gene: TRBD1
v_gene: TRBV20-1
len: 18
CDR3aa: CSANRDRGRSSYNSPLHF
CDR3nt: TGCAGTGCTAACCGGGACAGGGGGCGAAGCTCCTATAATTCACCCCTCCACTTT

abundance: once
j_gene: TRBJ2-6
d_gene: NA
v_gene: TRBV4-3
len: 16
CDR3aa: CASSQDINSGANVLTF
CDR3nt: TGCGCCAGCAGCCAAGATATCAACTCTGGGGCCAACGTCCTGACTTTC

abundance: NA
j_gene: TRBJ2-7
d_gene: NA
v_gene: TRBV7-8
len: 13
CDR3aa: CASSLEVPREQYF
CDR3nt: TGTGCCAGCAGCTTAGAGGTTCCTAGGGAGCAGTACTTC

abundance: few
j_gene: TRBJ2-7
d_gene: TRBD2
v_gene: TRBV20-1
len: 12
CDR3aa: CSARTSAYEQYF
CDR3nt: TGCAGTGCTAGGACTAGCGCCTACGAGCAGTACTTC

abundance: NA
j_gene: TRBJ2-5
d_gene: TRBD1
v_gene: TRBV6-2/TRBV6-3
len: 15
CDR3aa: CAGRPGTGIQETQYF
CDR3nt: TGTGCCGGCAGGCCCGGGACAGGCATCCAAGAGACCCAGTACTTC

abundance: many
j_gene: TRBJ2-2
d_gene: TRBD2
v_gene: TRBV4-3
len: 17
CDR3aa: CASSQEFRAGANGELFF
CDR3nt: TGCGCCAGCAGCCAAGAGTTCAGAGCGGGAGCGAACGGGGAGCTGTTTTTT

abundance: NA
j_gene: TRBJ2-4
d_gene: NA
v_gene: TRBV4-3
len: 16
CDR3aa: CASSQDLGLAKNIQYF
CDR3nt: TGCGCCAGCAGCCAAGATTTAGGGCTAGCCAAAAACATTCAGTACTTC